Presented here are 25 T cell receptor beta chains from one specimen sequenced in a study of beta chain features in type 1 diabetes. What was sequenced were expressed TCRB transcripts, since all of the isolated RNA had been reverse transcribed. TCRdb's copy holds only in-frame clones and misses some; the assay was immunoSEQ multiplex PCR. The data show about 180,000 clones, about 13% seen once. The sample consisted of central memory CD4+ T cells from blood. The receptors were gathered from a woman aged 18-29 years in good health.

The chain employs TRBV30 and TRBJ2-7; TRBD2 is a possible D gene (5 bases). The germline V gene has CDR1 GTSNPN and CDR2 SVGIG (reference sequence). This CDR3 is 15 amino acids long. Trimming left V 2 bases short and J 7 bases short, with 21 bases between. The CDR3 loop reads CAWSIYSAGVGEQYF. In nucleotides, the CDR3 is TGTGCCTGGAGTATTTACTCCGCCGGGGTGGGTGAGCAGTACTTC.

A few counts support this clone. The rearrangement joins TRBV9 to TRBJ1-2; D gene unclear. V lost 3 bases, J lost 4 bases, and 4 bases lay in between. Per the germline V gene, CDR1 is SGDLS and CDR2 is YYNGEE. This CDR3 has 11 residues. In nucleotides, the CDR3 is TGTGCCAGCAGCGGCGGCTATGGCTACACCTTC. Its protein product is CASSGGYGYTF.

This sequence joins TRBV11-2 and TRBJ1-1; 8 bases match TRBD1. The CDR3 runs 13 residues. V lost 4 bases, J lost 11 bases, and 9 bases stayed unmatched. Per the germline V gene, CDR1 is SGHAT and CDR2 is FQNNGV. CDR3 sequence reads: CASSWGDRGNAFF. CDR3 in DNA: TGTGCCAGCAGCTGGGGAGACAGGGGAAACGCTTTCTTT. Looking up the rest from reference TRBV11-2 and TRBJ1-1 gives the full variable domain: EAGVAQSPRYKIIEKRQSVAFWCNPISGHATLYWYQQILGQGPKLLIQFQNNGVVDDSQLPKDRFSAERLKGVDSTLKIQPAKLEDSAVYLCASSWGDRGNAFFGQGTRLTVV.

Only a few counts were recorded for this clone. The CDR3 loop is CSVAGTSGSYEQYF. CDR3 bases: TGCAGCGTTGCTGGGACTAGCGGTTCCTACGAGCAGTACTTC. The chain uses TRBV29-1 and TRBJ2-7, with 11 bases identical to TRBD2. Germline V gene lookup returns CDR1 SQVTM and CDR2 ANQGSEA. With 4 bases clipped from V and 1 base from J, the junction kept 3 bases outside the gene matches. This CDR3 has 14 amino acids.

This clone has just a few counts. The chain combines TRBV11-2 with TRBJ2-7; D possibly corresponds to TRBD2 (5 bases). V gave up 5 bases and J gave up 0 bases, with 11 bases separating them. The V gene's germline CDR1 is SGHAT and CDR2 FQNNGV. The CDR3 has 14 amino acids. In nucleotides, the CDR3 is TGTGCCAGCAGCATCGGGGTGCCCTCCTACGAGCAGTACTTC. It is translated as CASSIGVPSYEQYF.

This clone was counted only a few times. The chain recombines TRBV28 with TRBJ1-5; 7 bases agree with TRBD1. The germline gives CDR1 MDHEN, CDR2 SYDVKM. J gave up 3 bases and V 7 bases, and 9 bases lay outside the gene matches. CDR3 length: 15 residues. CDR3 residues: CASNNPQGSNQPQHF. In nucleotides, the CDR3 is TGTGCCAGCAATAATCCACAGGGGTCCAATCAGCCCCAGCATTTT.

This clone has only a few counts. The rearrangement uses TRBV7-2 and TRBJ1-4; D is uncertain. V gave up 0 bases and J gave up 6 bases, with 2 bases separating them. The CDR3 has 12 residues. The germline V gene has CDR1 SGHTA and CDR2 FQGNSA. The CDR3 here is CASSLADEKLFF. In DNA form, the CDR3 reads TGTGCCAGCAGCTTAGCCGATGAAAAACTGTTTTTT.

This clone was counted only a few times. The chain combines TRBV18 with TRBJ2-1, with 9 bases matching TRBD1. The CDR3 sequence is 15 residues long. J lost 7 bases, V lost 6 bases, and 10 bases had no gene match. Germline CDR1 KGHSH, CDR2 LQKENI. CDR3 DNA sequence: TGTGCCAGCTCGCAAAGACAGGGGGGACGAAATGAGCAGTTCTTC. This encodes CASSQRQGGRNEQFF.

The chain is built from TRBV18 and TRBJ1-1; possible D gene TRBD1, 6 bases. The germline V gene encodes CDR1 KGHSH and CDR2 LQKENI. This CDR3 has 15 amino acids. Trimming shortened V by 2 bases and J by 0 bases, and 10 bases separated the two germline ends. CDR3 residues: CASSPDRSMNTEAFF. CDR3 DNA: TGTGCCAGCTCACCAGACAGGTCTATGAACACTGAAGCTTTCTTT.

This clone has only a few counts. The chain joins TRBV21-1 to TRBJ2-3; the table names TRBD2, a call not compared with the DNA. TRBV21-1 is labeled a pseudogene. This CDR3 is 19 amino acids long. CDR3 amino acids: CASSNTNPTKAGGTDTQYF. The CDR3 DNA follows: TGTGCCAGCAGCAATACAAATCCCACAAAAGCGGGAGGCACAGATACGCAGTATTTT.

The sample holds a few counts of this clone. This sequence joins TRBV7-2 and TRBJ2-1, with D perhaps matching TRBD1 (5 bases). This CDR3 contains 16 residues. CDR1 is SGHTA, CDR2 FQGNSA, per germline. Trimming removed 2 bases from V and 3 bases from J, with 14 bases in between. The CDR3 DNA follows: TGTGCCAGCAGCTTAAGACAGCAAGGATACTACAATGAGCAGTTCTTC. The encoded protein is CASSLRQQGYYNEQFF.

This clone was counted ten times or more. The chain uses TRBV10-3 and TRBJ1-1; D ambiguous. Between the trimmed V and J ends, which lost 6 bases and 0 bases, there was a span of 20 bases. From germline, CDR1 is ENHRY and CDR2 SYGVKD. The CDR3 is made up of 17 amino acids. The CDR3 bases are TGTGCCATCAGCCCACGGGAGGACGGTGGGATGAACACTGAAGCTTTCTTT. Translated, it gives CAISPREDGGMNTEAFF.

In its sample, this clone was seen a few times. The chain is built from TRBV28 and TRBJ2-5, with 8 bases lining up with TRBD1. Germline values: CDR1 MDHEN, CDR2 SYDVKM. The ends lost 4 bases at V and 5 bases at J; junction bases unmatched: 15. The CDR3 contains 17 residues. The CDR3 sequence is CASSSRHQGARWETQYF. CDR3 bases: TGTGCCAGCAGTTCGAGACATCAGGGGGCGCGTTGGGAGACCCAGTACTTC.

The chain uses TRBV30 and TRBJ1-1, with a possible D match to TRBD1 (5 bases). The CDR3 is made up of 13 amino acids. Germline CDR1 reads GTSNPN; CDR2 reads SVGIG (reference sequence). Trimming shortened V by 4 bases and J by 3 bases, and 12 bases separated the two germline ends. The DNA for the CDR3 is TGTGCCTGGAATCTGGAGGGGTACACTGAAGCTTTCTTT. This translates into CAWNLEGYTEAFF.

The V and J genes are TRBV5-1 and TRBJ1-2, with D possibly being TRBD1 (6 bases). The length of the CDR3 is 15 residues. Germline V gene data show CDR1 as SGHRS and CDR2 as YFSETQ. The V and J ends lost 0 bases and 6 bases respectively, with 15 bases between them. CDR3: CASSLGVNREDGYTF. In nucleotides, the CDR3 is TGCGCCAGCAGCTTGGGGGTTAACAGGGAAGATGGCTACACCTTC.

This clone was observed a few times. The rearrangement joins TRBV28 to TRBJ2-3, with D maybe TRBD2 (7 bases). The CDR3 extends over 18 amino acids. V was cut by 4 bases and J by 1 base, with 21 bases left in between. Germline lookup yields CDR1 MDHEN and CDR2 SYDVKM. The CDR3 bases are TGTGCCAGCAGTTCAGCCTGGACAGCGGCGGGAGGCACAGATACGCAGTATTTT. Residues: CASSSAWTAAGGTDTQYF. Full variable domain (remainder filled in from reference TRBV28 and TRBJ2-3): DVKVTQSSRYLVKRTGEKVFLECVQDMDHENMFWYRQDPGLGLRLIYFSYDVKMKEKGDIPEGYSVSREKKERFSLILESASTNQTSMYLCASSSAWTAAGGTDTQYFGPGTRLTVL.

This clone has only a few counts. This chain links TRBV6-1 with TRBJ2-7; TRBD2 aligns across 7 bases. Trimming at V came to 0 bases and at J to 6 bases, leaving 5 bases not matched to a gene. Germline CDR1 and CDR2: MNHNS and SASEGT. CDR3 length: 14 amino acids. The CDR3 here is CASSEAQAGVEQYF. CDR3 DNA: TGTGCCAGCAGTGAAGCGCAGGCGGGAGTCGAGCAGTACTTC.

V and J are TRBV29-1 and TRBJ1-1; D possibly corresponds to TRBD1 (5 bases). Trimming pared 4 bases from V and 1 base from J, leaving 10 bases between. The CDR3 totals 13 residues. The germline V gene encodes CDR1 SQVTM and CDR2 ANQGSEA. CDR3 protein: CSVGPQGNTEAFF. The CDR3 DNA is TGCAGCGTTGGACCCCAGGGGAACACTGAAGCTTTCTTT.

This clone was recorded a few times. The CDR3 here is CATSRDPPSTDTQYF. For the CDR3, the DNA is TGTGCCACCAGCAGAGATCCCCCGAGCACAGATACGCAGTATTTT. The chain is built from TRBV15 and TRBJ2-3; no firm D call. From germline, CDR1 is LNHNV and CDR2 YYDKDF (reference sequence). This CDR3 has 15 residues. The V end was cut by 0 bases, the J end by 0 bases, with 7 bases between.

This clone occurred a few times. The chain has TRBV15 and TRBJ2-1, with TRBD2 identical over 11 bases. Trimming at V came to 1 base and at J to 0 bases, leaving 2 bases not matched to a gene. This CDR3 is built from 17 residues. Germline V gene sequence: CDR1 LNHNV, CDR2 YYDKDF (reference sequence). The CDR3 bases are TGTGCCACCAGCAGAGGGGGGACTAGCGGCTCCTACAATGAGCAGTTCTTC. Protein: CATSRGGTSGSYNEQFF.

The chain carries TRBV23-1 and TRBJ1-3; 7 bases are shared with TRBD1. TRBV23-1 is an ORF for which the function is uncertain. The CDR3 is made up of 14 amino acids. V lost 5 bases and J lost 4; bases outside the gene matches: 5. CDR3 DNA sequence: TGCGCCAGCAGTTCCGAGGACAGGGGAAACACCATATATTTT. The encoded protein is CASSSEDRGNTIYF.

Written as DNA, the CDR3 is TGTGCCAGCAGCTTACTCCGACAGACTTATGGCTACACCTTC. The encoded protein is CASSLLRQTYGYTF. J is TRBJ1-2 and V is TRBV7-9, with D perhaps TRBD1 (5 bases). The germline gives CDR1 SEHNR, CDR2 FQNEAQ (reference sequence). The V end was cut by 2 bases, the J end by 5 bases, with 12 bases between. The CDR3 is 14 amino acids.

The CDR3 sequence is CAWSEEEAYGYTF. DNA for the CDR3: TGTGCCTGGAGTGAGGAGGAAGCCTATGGCTACACCTTC. The chain is built from TRBV30 and TRBJ1-2; no reliable D call. From germline, CDR1 is GTSNPN and CDR2 SVGIG (reference sequence). Trimming stripped 1 base from V and 4 bases from J, with 10 bases between. CDR3 length: 13 residues.

The chain combines TRBV2 with TRBJ2-5; TRBD2 matches 10 bases. Germline V gene sequence: CDR1 SNHLY, CDR2 FYNNEI. The CDR3 contains 14 residues. V gave up 6 bases and J gave up 5 bases; unmatched junction bases: 6. CDR3 DNA sequence: TGTGCCAGCAGCGCCGGGACTAGCGATGAGACCCAGTACTTC. It codes for CASSAGTSDETQYF.

The J gene is TRBJ2-7, the V gene TRBV30; a possible D gene is TRBD1 (5 bases). There are 13 residues in the CDR3. Germline CDR1 and CDR2: GTSNPN and SVGIG (reference sequence). V was trimmed by 0 bases and J by 6 bases, leaving 12 bases between them. In nucleotides, the CDR3 is TGTGCCTGGAGTGTACAGGTAGGGGTCGAGCAGTACTTC. It translates to CAWSVQVGVEQYF.